This T cell receptor beta chain was captured in a study of Ad26.COV2.S vaccination and SARS-CoV-2 variants. Study-level results: Vaccine and placebo recipients had similar non-spike TCR breadth. Participants in the vaccine arm had higher spike-specific TCR breadth; placebo recipients had lower.

V was cut by 1 base and J by 3 bases, with 16 bases left in between. The length of the CDR3 is 16 residues. CDR1 and CDR2 from the germline V gene are SGHRS and YFSETQ. The treatment was: 19 received Ad26.COV2.S at low or high dose, single or two shots; several received placebo; per-sample allocation not given. Material that was analyzed had been drawn on day 63 after the first vaccine or placebo injection. Aged 18-55 years, donor was enrolled in Boston in the early 2020s. Immunization relied on an Ad26 vector, which expressed Wuhan-strain SARS-CoV-2 spike. Details on this clone: Its antigen is currently unknown.

The repertoire was sequenced with immunoSEQ multiplex PCR; TCRdb's copy has only in-frame clones and lacks some. The sample lists a few hundred thousand clones; approximately 89% were seen once. The source is a person aged 18-60 years who received the Ad26.COV2.S COVID-19 vaccine or a placebo. J is TRBJ1-2 and V is TRBV5-1; no reliable D call. The source material was peripheral blood, sampled in a trial of Ad26.COV2.S vaccine versus placebo. CDR3 sequence: CASSLYVGPSDYGYTF. The CDR3, as DNA: TGCGCCAGCAGCTTGTATGTGGGCCCTTCCGACTATGGCTACACCTTC.